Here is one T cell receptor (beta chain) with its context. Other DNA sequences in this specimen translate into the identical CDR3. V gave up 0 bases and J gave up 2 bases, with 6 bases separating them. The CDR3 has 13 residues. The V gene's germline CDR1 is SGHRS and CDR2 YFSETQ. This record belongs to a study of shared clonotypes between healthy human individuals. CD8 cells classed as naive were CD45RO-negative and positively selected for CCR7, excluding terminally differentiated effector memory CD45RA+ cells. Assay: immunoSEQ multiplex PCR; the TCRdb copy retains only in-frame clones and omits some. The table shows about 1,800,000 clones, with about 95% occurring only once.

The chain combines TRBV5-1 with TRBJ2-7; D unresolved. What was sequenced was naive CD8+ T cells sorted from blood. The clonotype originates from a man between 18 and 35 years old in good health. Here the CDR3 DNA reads TGCGCCAGCAGCTTGGTCCCCGCCTACGAGCAGTACTTC. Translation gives CASSLVPAYEQYF.